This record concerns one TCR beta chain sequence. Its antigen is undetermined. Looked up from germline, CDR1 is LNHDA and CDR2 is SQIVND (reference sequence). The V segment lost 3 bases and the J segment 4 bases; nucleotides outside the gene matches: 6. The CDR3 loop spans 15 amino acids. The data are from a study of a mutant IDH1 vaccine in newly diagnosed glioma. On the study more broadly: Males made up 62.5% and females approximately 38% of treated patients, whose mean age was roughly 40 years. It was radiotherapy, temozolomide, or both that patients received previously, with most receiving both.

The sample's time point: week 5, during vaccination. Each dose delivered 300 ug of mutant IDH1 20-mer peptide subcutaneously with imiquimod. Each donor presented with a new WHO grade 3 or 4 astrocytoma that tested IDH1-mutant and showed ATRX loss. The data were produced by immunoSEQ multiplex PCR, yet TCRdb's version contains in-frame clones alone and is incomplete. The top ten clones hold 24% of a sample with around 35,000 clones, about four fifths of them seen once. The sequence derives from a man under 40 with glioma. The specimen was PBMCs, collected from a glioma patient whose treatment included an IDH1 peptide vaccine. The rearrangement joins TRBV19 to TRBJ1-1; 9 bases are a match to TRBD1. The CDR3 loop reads CASSMGTGRGTEAFF. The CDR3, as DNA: TGTGCCAGTAGTATGGGGACAGGGAGAGGCACTGAAGCTTTCTTT.